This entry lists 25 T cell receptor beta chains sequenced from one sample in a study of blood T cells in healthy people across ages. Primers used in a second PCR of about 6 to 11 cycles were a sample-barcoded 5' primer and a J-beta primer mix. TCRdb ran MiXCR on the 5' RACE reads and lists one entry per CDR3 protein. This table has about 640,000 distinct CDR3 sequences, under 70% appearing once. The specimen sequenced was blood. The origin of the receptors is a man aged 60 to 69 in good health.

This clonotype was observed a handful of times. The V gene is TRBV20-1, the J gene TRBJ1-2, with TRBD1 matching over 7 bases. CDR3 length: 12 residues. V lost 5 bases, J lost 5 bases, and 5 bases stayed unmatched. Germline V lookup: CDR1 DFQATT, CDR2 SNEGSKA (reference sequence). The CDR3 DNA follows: TGCAGTGCTGAACAGGGGACTTATGGCTACACCTTC. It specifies CSAEQGTYGYTF.

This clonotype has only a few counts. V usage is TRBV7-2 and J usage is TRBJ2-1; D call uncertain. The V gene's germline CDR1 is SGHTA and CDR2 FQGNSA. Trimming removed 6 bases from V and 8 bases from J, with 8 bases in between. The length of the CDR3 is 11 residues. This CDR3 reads CASSFRHEQFF. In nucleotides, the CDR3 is TGTGCCAGCAGTTTTCGCCATGAGCAGTTCTTC. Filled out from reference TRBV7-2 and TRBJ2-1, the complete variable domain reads GAGVSQSPSNKVTEKGKDVELRCDPISGHTALYWYRQSLGQGLEFLIYFQGNSAPDKSGLPSDRFSAERTGGSVSTLTIQRTQQEDSAVYLCASSFRHEQFFGPGTRLTVL.

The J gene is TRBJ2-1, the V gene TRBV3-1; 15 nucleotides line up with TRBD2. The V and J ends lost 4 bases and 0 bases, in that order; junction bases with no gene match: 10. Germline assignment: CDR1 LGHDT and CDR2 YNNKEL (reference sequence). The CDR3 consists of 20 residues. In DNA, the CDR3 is TGTGCCAGCAGCCGGCACTCCGGGACTAGCGGGGGGAGCTCCTACAATGAGCAGTTCTTC. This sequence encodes CASSRHSGTSGGSSYNEQFF.

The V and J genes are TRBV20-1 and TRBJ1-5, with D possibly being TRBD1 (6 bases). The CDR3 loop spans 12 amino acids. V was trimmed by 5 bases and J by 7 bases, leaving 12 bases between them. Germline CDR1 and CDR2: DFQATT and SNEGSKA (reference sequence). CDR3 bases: TGCAGTGCTGGTACAGGGCAACAGCCCCAGCATTTT. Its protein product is CSAGTGQQPQHF.

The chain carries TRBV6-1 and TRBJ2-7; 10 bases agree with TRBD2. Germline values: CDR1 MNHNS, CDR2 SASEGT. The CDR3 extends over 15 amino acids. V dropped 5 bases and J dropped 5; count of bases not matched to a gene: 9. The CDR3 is CASSPRTSGDNEQYF. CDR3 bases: TGTGCCAGCAGTCCTAGGACTAGCGGCGATAACGAGCAGTACTTC.

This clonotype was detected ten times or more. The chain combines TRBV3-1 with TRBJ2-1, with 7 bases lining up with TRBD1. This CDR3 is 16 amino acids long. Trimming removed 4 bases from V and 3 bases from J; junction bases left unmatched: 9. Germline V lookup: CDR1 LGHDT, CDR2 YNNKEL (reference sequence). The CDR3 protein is CASSPTPTGVYNEQFF. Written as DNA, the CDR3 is TGTGCCAGCAGCCCCACACCTACAGGGGTCTACAATGAGCAGTTCTTC.

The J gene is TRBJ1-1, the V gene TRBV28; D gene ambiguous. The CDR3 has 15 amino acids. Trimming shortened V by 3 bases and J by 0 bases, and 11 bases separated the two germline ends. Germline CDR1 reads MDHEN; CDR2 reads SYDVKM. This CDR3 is CASSLTAAMNTEAFF. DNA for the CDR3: TGTGCCAGCAGTTTGACGGCAGCTATGAACACTGAAGCTTTCTTT. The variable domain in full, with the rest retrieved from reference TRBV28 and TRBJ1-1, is DVKVTQSSRYLVKRTGEKVFLECVQDMDHENMFWYRQDPGLGLRLIYFSYDVKMKEKGDIPEGYSVSREKKERFSLILESASTNQTSMYLCASSLTAAMNTEAFFGQGTRLTVV.

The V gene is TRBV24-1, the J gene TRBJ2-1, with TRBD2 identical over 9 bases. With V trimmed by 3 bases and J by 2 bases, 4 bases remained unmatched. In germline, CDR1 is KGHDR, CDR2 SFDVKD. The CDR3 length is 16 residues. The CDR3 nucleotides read TGTGCCACCAGTGATCCGACTAGCGGAACCTACAATGAGCAGTTCTTC. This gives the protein CATSDPTSGTYNEQFF.

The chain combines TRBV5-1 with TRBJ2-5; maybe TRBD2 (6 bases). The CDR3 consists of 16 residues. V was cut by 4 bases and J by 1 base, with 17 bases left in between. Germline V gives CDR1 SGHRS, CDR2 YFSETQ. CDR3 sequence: CASSQRTGRTQETQYF. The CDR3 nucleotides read TGCGCCAGCAGCCAACGTACCGGGAGAACCCAAGAGACCCAGTACTTC.

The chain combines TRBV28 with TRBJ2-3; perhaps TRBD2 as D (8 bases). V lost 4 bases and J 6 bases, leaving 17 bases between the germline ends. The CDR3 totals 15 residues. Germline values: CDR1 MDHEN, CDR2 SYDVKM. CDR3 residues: CASSSGGGASDTQYF. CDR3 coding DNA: TGTGCCAGCAGTTCGGGAGGGGGCGCAAGTGATACGCAGTATTTT.

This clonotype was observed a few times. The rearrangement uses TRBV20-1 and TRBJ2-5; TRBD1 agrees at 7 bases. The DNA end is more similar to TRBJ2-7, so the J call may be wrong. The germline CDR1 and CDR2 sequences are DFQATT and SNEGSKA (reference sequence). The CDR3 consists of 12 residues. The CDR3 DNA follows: TGCAGTGCTAGACCCGACAGGGACGAGCAGTACTTC. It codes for CSARPDRDEQYF.

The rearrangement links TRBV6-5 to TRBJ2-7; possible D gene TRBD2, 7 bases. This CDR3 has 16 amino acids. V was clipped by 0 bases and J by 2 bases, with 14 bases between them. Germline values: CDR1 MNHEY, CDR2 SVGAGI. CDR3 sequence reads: CASSYSGLGGAYEQYF. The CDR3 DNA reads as TGTGCCAGCAGTTACTCCGGACTAGGGGGAGCCTACGAGCAGTACTTC.

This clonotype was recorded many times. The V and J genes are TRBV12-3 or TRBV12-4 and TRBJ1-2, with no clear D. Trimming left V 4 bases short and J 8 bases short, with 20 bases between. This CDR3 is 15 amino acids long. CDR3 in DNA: TGTGCCAGCAGTTCACCTTCAAGAGGCGGCGAGGGCTACACCTTC. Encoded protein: CASSSPSRGGEGYTF.

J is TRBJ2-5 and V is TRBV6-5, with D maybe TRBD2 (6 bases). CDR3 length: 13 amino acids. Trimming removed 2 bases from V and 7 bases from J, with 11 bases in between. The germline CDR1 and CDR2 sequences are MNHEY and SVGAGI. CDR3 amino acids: CASSYAGLGTQYF. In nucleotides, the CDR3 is TGTGCCAGCAGTTACGCGGGGTTAGGGACCCAGTACTTC.

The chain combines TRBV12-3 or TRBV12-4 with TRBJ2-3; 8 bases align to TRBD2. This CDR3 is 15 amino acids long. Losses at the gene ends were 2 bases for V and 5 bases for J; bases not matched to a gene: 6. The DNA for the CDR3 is TGTGCCAGCAGTTTATCGGGGGGGCCACGAGATACGCAGTATTTT. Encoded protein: CASSLSGGPRDTQYF.

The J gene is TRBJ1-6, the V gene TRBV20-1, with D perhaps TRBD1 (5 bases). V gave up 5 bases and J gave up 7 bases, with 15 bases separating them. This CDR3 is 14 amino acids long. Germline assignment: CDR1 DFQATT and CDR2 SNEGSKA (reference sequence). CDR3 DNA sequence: TGCAGTGCTCCCGGTCGGGGGTGGAATTCACCCCTCCACTTT. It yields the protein CSAPGRGWNSPLHF.

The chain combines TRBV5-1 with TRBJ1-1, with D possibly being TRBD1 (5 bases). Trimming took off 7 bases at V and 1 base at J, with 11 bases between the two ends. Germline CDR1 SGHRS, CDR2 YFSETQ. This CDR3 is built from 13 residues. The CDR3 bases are TGCGCCAGCGGACAACAAGCGAACACTGAAGCTTTCTTT. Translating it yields CASGQQANTEAFF.

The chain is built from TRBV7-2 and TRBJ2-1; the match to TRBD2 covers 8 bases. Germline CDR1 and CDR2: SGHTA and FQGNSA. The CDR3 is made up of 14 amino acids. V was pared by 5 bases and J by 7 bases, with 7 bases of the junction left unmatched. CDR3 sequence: CASSTPTGGNEQFF. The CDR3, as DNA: TGTGCCAGCAGCACCCCGACGGGGGGGAATGAGCAGTTCTTC.

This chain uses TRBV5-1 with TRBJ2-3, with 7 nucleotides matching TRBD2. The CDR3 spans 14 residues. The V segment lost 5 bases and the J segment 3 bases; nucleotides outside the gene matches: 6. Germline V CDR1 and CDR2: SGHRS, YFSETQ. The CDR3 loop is CASRESGVTDTQYF. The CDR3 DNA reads TGCGCCAGCAGGGAAAGCGGGGTTACAGATACGCAGTATTTT.

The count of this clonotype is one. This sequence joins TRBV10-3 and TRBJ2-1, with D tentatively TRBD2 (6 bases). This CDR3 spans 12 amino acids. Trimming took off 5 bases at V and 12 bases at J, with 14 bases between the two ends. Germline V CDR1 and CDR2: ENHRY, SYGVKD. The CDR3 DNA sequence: TGTGCCATCAGTCTACAGGAGCGGGTGCAGTTCTTC. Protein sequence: CAISLQERVQFF.

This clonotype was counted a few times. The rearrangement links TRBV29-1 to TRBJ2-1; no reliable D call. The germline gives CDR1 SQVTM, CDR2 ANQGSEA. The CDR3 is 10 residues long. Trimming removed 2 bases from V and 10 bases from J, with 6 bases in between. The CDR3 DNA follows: TGCAGCGTTGAACGTGGGGAGCAGTTCTTC. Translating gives CSVERGEQFF.

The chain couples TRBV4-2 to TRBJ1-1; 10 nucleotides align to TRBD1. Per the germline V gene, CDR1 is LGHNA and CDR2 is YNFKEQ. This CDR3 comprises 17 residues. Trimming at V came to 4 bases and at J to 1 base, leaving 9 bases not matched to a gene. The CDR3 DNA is TGTGCCAGCAGCCTCCTCGTGGGACAGGGGAAGAACACTGAAGCTTTCTTT. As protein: CASSLLVGQGKNTEAFF.

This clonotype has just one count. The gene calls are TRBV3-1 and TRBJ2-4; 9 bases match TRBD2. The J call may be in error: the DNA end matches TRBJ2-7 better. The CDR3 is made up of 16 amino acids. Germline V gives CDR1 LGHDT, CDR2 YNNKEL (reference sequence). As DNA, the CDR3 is TGTGCCAGCAGCCCCTCTCTAGCGGGGAGTACCTACGAGCAGTACTTC. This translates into CASSPSLAGSTYEQYF.

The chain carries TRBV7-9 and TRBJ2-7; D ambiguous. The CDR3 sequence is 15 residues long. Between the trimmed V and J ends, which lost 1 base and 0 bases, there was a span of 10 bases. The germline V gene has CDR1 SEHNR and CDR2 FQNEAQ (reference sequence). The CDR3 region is CASSLGAPSSYEQYF. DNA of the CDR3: TGTGCCAGCAGCTTAGGAGCGCCCAGCTCCTACGAGCAGTACTTC.

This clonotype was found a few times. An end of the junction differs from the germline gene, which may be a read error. The CDR3 protein is CASSVARQENEQYF. In DNA form, the CDR3 reads TGTGCCAGCAGCGTAGCACGACAGGAGAACGAGCAGTACTTC. The rearrangement joins TRBV7-2 to TRBJ2-5; a possible D gene is TRBD1 (6 bases). The end of the DNA fits TRBJ2-7 better, so the J call may be wrong. CDR3 size: 14 residues. The germline V gene has CDR1 SGHTA and CDR2 FQGNSA.